This T cell receptor (beta chain) derives from a study of T cells in localized non-small cell lung cancer. Overall study findings and caveats: Patients showing higher blood T cell density tended to see longer overall survival.

The repertoire was sequenced with immunoSEQ multiplex PCR; TCRdb's copy has only in-frame clones and lacks some. This table holds 38,000 or so clones, 86% found once. The CDR3 covers 15 residues. Trimming cost V 5 bases and J 2 bases, with 13 bases left between them. Germline loops: CDR1 MNHEY, CDR2 SVGAGI. With respect to this clone: Its target is unknown.

This TCR came from an older male donor with stage II lung adenocarcinoma. The V and J genes are TRBV6-5 and TRBJ1-5; D possibly corresponds to TRBD1 (6 bases). The sample in question was peripheral blood mononuclear cells, obtained before any cancer treatment. The CDR3 nucleotides are TGTGCCAGCAGTCCTCAGGGGAGAGGCAATCAGCCCCAGCATTTT. It translates to CASSPQGRGNQPQHF.